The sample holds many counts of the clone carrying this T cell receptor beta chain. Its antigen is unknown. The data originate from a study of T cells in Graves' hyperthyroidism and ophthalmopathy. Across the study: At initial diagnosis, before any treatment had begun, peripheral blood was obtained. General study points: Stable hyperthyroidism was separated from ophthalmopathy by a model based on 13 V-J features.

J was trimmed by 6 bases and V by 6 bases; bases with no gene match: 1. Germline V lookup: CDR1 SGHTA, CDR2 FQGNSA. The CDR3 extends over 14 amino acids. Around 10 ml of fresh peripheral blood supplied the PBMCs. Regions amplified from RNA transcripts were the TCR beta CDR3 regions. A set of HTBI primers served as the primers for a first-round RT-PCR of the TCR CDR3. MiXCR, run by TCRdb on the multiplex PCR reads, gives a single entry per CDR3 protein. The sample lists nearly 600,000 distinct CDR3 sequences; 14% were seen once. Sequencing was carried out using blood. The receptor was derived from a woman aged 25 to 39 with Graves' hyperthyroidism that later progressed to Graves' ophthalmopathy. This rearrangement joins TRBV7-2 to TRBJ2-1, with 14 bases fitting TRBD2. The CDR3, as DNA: TGTGCCAGCAGAGGGACTAGCGGGAGCAATGAGCAGTTCTTC. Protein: CASRGTSGSNEQFF. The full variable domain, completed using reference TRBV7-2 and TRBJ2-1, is GAGVSQSPSNKVTEKGKDVELRCDPISGHTALYWYRQSLGQGLEFLIYFQGNSAPDKSGLPSDRFSAERTGGSVSTLTIQRTQQEDSAVYLCASRGTSGSNEQFFGPGTRLTVL.